These 3 T cell receptor beta chains share one sample of origin, sequenced in a study of cytotoxic CD8 clonotypes in ibrutinib-treated CLL (dated by TCRdb to the early 2020s). The protocol used for the library was the immunoSEQ multiplex PCR assay. The table was pulled from immuneACCESS by TCRdb, which kept in-frame rearrangements only. Such tables lose some clones; where checked, under half of the loss comes from unresolved V genes, and the rest has no known cause. This sample gives about 72,000 clones in total; 80% of them show up just once. Roughly 8% of the sample rests with the top ten. The sample's time point label, decoded: progressive disease on ibrutinib. Here the sequenced sample was PBMCs, taken at disease progression, from a patient treated with ibrutinib. The receptors were sampled from a human donor with chronic lymphocytic leukemia.

The count of this clone is one. The chain uses TRBV2 and TRBJ1-4; no clear D gene. Looked up from germline, CDR1 is SNHLY and CDR2 is FYNNEI. The CDR3 contains 13 residues. The ends were cut back, 8 bases at V and 6 bases at J, with 13 bases in the middle. The CDR3 sequence: CASARQAYEKLFF. DNA of the CDR3: TGTGCCAGCGCCCGGCAGGCGTATGAAAAACTGTTTTTT. Filled out from reference TRBV2 and TRBJ1-4, the complete variable domain reads EPEVTQTPSHQVTQMGQEVILRCVPISNHLYFYWYRQILGQKVEFLVSFYNNEISEKSEIFDDQFSVERPDGSNFTLKIRSTKLEDSAMYFCASARQAYEKLFFGSGTQLSVL.

This clone was counted a few times. V gene TRBV28 combines with J gene TRBJ1-6; no firm D call. V shed 2 bases and J shed 0 bases, with 11 bases lying between them. CDR3 length: 17 residues. The V gene's germline CDR1 is MDHEN and CDR2 SYDVKM. The CDR3, as DNA: TGTGCCAGCAGTTTACTTCCAGAGAGCTCCTATAATTCACCCCTCCACTTT. This translates into CASSLLPESSYNSPLHF.

V usage is TRBV7-2 and J usage is TRBJ1-1; D is ambiguous. Per germline, CDR1 SGHTA and CDR2 FQGNSA. V was pared by 3 bases and J by 0 bases, with 8 bases between. This CDR3 is 14 amino acids long. The CDR3 nucleotides read TGTGCCAGCAGCTTGAATATCATGAACACTGAAGCTTTCTTT. This translates into CASSLNIMNTEAFF.